The entry below gives a single T cell receptor (beta chain) sequence along with its context. CDR3 length: 13 amino acids. From germline, CDR1 is MNHEY and CDR2 SMNVEV (reference sequence). V lost 5 bases and J lost 5; bases outside the gene matches: 5. The data belong to a study of blood T cell repertoires in COVID-19. Turning to the study itself: From the United States, Italy and Spain came samples of acute and convalescent COVID-19. T cells, B-cell-depleted T cells, or PBMCs provided the cDNA or gDNA that served as material.

As handled by the study authors: Amplifying reference gene primers gave estimates of nucleated cell counts. Sequencing used immunoSEQ multiplex PCR; TCRdb keeps in-frame clones, though not all of them. V and J calls and clone size are given by that table; D and trimming were obtained from the DNA. This table has about 47,000 clones, roughly 86% appearing once. This TCR was recovered from a middle-aged man with active COVID-19. V is TRBV27 and J is TRBJ2-5, with TRBD1 matching over 7 bases. Sequences were obtained from peripheral blood. CDR3 residues: CASSTKQGETQYF. The CDR3 bases are TGTGCCAGCAGTACGAAACAGGGGGAGACCCAGTACTTC.